This is a list of T cell receptor beta chains from one sample in a study of cytomegalovirus exposure and HLA in healthy donors. The protocol was immunoSEQ multiplex PCR, while the TCRdb copy is restricted to in-frame clones and leaves out a portion. This sample has about 130,000 clones, with 65% to 75% found just once. Sequencing input: PBMCs. Receptor source: a woman aged 50 to 60 in good health and CMV-seropositive. The CDR3 runs from the conserved cysteine through the conserved F or W. A D gene is named only where the DNA matches it firmly. Clone size is shown for a subset of rows, as once, few, many or a class of expanded clone.

abundance,j_gene,v_gene,d_gene,CDR3aa,CDR3nt
.,TRBJ2-7,TRBV6-6,.,CASRKQSSYEQYF,TGTGCCAGCAGAAAACAGAGCTCCTACGAGCAGTACTTC
.,TRBJ1-1,TRBV30,.,CAWSVRAGRGSTEAFF,TGTGCCTGGAGTGTACGGGCAGGGCGGGGCAGCACTGAAGCTTTCTTT
few,TRBJ1-2,TRBV7-2,TRBD1,CASSVEDRSFRTF,TGTGCCAGCAGCGTTGAGGACAGGAGTTTTCGGACCTTC
.,TRBJ1-4,TRBV6-6,.,CASSYGGGNEKLFF,TGTGCCAGCAGTTACGGGGGCGGTAATGAAAAACTGTTTTTT
few,TRBJ2-7,TRBV5-1,.,CASSTSSYEQYF,TGCGCCAGTAGCACGAGCTCCTACGAGCAGTACTTC
.,TRBJ1-4,TRBV4-1,TRBD1,CASSQVGQGDEKLFF,TGCGCCAGCAGCCAAGTGGGACAGGGGGATGAAAAACTGTTTTTT
.,TRBJ1-1,TRBV2,.,CASSRDGTEAFF,TGTGCCAGCAGTCGAGACGGGACTGAAGCTTTCTTT
.,TRBJ2-5,TRBV5-6,TRBD1,CASSSYPGGKETQYF,TGTGCCAGCAGCAGCTACCCAGGGGGAAAAGAGACCCAGTACTTC
.,TRBJ1-1,TRBV7-2,.,CASRGGMNTEAFF,TGTGCCAGTCGGGGGGGGATGAACACTGAAGCTTTCTTT
.,TRBJ1-2,TRBV19,.,CASRSERTANYGYTF,TGTGCCAGTAGATCGGAGCGGACGGCAAACTATGGCTACACCTTC
few,TRBJ1-6,TRBV6-1,.,CASRETGNSPLHF,TGTGCCAGCAGGGAGACGGGAAATTCACCCCTCCACTTT
few,TRBJ2-7,TRBV5-1,TRBD2,CASSSWIGGAAREQYF,TGCGCCAGCAGCTCCTGGATCGGGGGGGCGGCCCGCGAGCAGTACTTC
.,TRBJ2-5,TRBV9,.,CASSPTTGETQYF,TGTGCCAGCAGCCCGACTACAGGGGAGACCCAGTACTTC
.,TRBJ1-4,TRBV7-8,.,CASSFATTNEKLFF,TGTGCCAGCAGCTTCGCGACAACTAATGAAAAACTGTTTTTT
.,TRBJ2-5,TRBV5-4,TRBD1,CASSLRTGPETQYF,TGTGCCAGCAGCTTACGGACAGGGCCGGAGACCCAGTACTTC
.,TRBJ2-7,TRBV5-4,TRBD2,CASSPRGGTIAYEQYF,TGTGCCAGCAGCCCCCGCGGGGGGACTATCGCCTACGAGCAGTACTTC
once,TRBJ2-7,TRBV18,.,CASSIGLSNVYEQYF,TGTGCCAGCTCAATCGGACTCTCCAACGTCTACGAGCAGTACTTC
.,TRBJ2-3,TRBV5-1,TRBD2,CASSGGSFVAGEPSYF,TGCGCCAGCAGCGGCGGGTCTTTTGTGGCGGGGGAACCGTCGTATTTT
once,TRBJ1-2,TRBV19,.,CASTKAGQSYGYTF,TGTGCCAGTACCAAAGCTGGACAGAGCTATGGCTACACCTTC
once,TRBJ1-2,TRBV19,.,CASTLDSPRIPRGISNYGYTF,TGTGCCAGCACTTTGGACAGCCCCAGGATTCCGCGTGGAATATCTAACTATGGCTACACCTTC
few,TRBJ1-2,TRBV12-5,TRBD1,CASGVGQPANYGYTF,TGTGCTAGTGGTGTGGGACAGCCAGCTAACTATGGCTACACCTTC
.,TRBJ1-2,TRBV6-4,.,CASSRIQGLGGYTF,TGTGCCAGCAGTCGAATTCAGGGTTTGGGAGGCTACACCTTC
.,TRBJ2-5,TRBV14,.,CASSLGGPTQYF,TGTGCCAGCAGCCTCGGGGGTCCGACCCAGTACTTC
.,TRBJ2-7,TRBV30,TRBD1,CAWRRGQGDNFYEQYF,TGTGCCTGGAGACGGGGACAGGGAGATAACTTTTACGAGCAGTACTTC
.,TRBJ2-2,TRBV4-2,.,CASSQGRQAAGTGELFF,TGTGCCAGCAGCCAAGGCCGACAGGCAGCTGGGACCGGGGAGCTGTTTTTT
.,TRBJ1-1,TRBV5-1,.,CASSLADSMNTEAFF,TGCGCCAGCAGCTTGGCTGACAGTATGAACACTGAAGCTTTCTTT
.,TRBJ1-4,TRBV6-1,.,CASSELSTATNEKLFF,TGTGCCAGCAGTGAATTATCCACTGCAACTAATGAAAAACTGTTTTTT
.,TRBJ2-1,TRBV5-6,TRBD1,CASHHFRGQRSSYNEQFF,TGTGCCAGCCATCATTTTAGGGGACAGAGAAGCTCCTACAATGAGCAGTTCTTC
.,TRBJ2-3,TRBV5-1,.,CASSFGTMADTQYF,TGCGCCAGCAGCTTCGGGACAATGGCAGATACGCAGTATTTT
.,TRBJ2-5,TRBV7-2,.,CASVRQKQETQYF,TGTGCCAGCGTTCGACAGAAACAAGAGACCCAGTACTTC
.,TRBJ1-1,TRBV30,TRBD1,CAWNDRGDTEAFF,TGTGCCTGGAACGACAGGGGTGACACTGAAGCTTTCTTT